Below, one TCR beta chain is given with its context. The data are from a study of neoadjuvant anti-PD-1 for oral cavity cancer. There are 17 residues in the CDR3. The V gene end was trimmed by 4 bases and the J gene end by 1 base; junction bases not matched to a gene: 9. Germline CDR1 and CDR2: SGHTS and YDEGEE. Assay: immunoSEQ multiplex PCR; the TCRdb copy retains only in-frame clones and omits some. The sample yields approximately 13,000 clones, about three fifths seen once. Patients were newly diagnosed with stage II-IVA oral cavity squamous cell carcinoma without prior systemic or radiation treatment. No culture or expansion preceded analysis of these blood cells.

The material sequenced was PBMCs, taken before nivolumab (anti-PD-1) treatment. This TCR was sampled from a person aged 35-79 years with oral cavity squamous cell carcinoma. The V gene is TRBV5-8, the J gene TRBJ2-3; 10 nucleotides align to TRBD2. DNA for the CDR3: TGTGCCAGCAGCCAAAGTATTAGCGGGGGGCGCACAGATACGCAGTATTTT. Its translation is CASSQSISGGRTDTQYF.